Detailed here is one TCR beta chain. Its target is not known. This record belongs to a study of CD8 T cells in ankylosing spondylitis. Regarding the study as a whole: A TCR beta motif made of under 10 highly homologous variants seemed typical of ankylosing spondylitis blood. Disease-linked clones reportedly concentrated significantly in matched ankylosing spondylitis synovial fluid. Some motif variants were previously reported in reactive arthritis synovial fluid and blood.

The CDR3 is made up of 14 amino acids. V was trimmed by 5 bases and J by 4 bases, leaving 14 bases between them. In germline, CDR1 is SGHTA, CDR2 FQGNSA. The authors made TCR beta libraries by quantitative 5'-RACE with molecular barcodes. A single record per CDR3 protein comes from TCRdb applying MiXCR to the 5' RACE reads. In the table there are approximately 100,000 distinct CDR3 sequences, 8% to 10% of which are singletons. Sequenced: blood, either unsorted or a sorted T cell fraction (not recorded which). The chain couples TRBV7-2 to TRBJ1-1, with TRBD1 as a possible D gene (6 bases). This TCR came from a male donor with ankylosing spondylitis or in good health (not recorded which). CDR3 amino acids: CASSPRQVITEAFF. DNA for the CDR3: TGTGCCAGCAGCCCCCGACAGGTCATCACTGAAGCTTTCTTT.